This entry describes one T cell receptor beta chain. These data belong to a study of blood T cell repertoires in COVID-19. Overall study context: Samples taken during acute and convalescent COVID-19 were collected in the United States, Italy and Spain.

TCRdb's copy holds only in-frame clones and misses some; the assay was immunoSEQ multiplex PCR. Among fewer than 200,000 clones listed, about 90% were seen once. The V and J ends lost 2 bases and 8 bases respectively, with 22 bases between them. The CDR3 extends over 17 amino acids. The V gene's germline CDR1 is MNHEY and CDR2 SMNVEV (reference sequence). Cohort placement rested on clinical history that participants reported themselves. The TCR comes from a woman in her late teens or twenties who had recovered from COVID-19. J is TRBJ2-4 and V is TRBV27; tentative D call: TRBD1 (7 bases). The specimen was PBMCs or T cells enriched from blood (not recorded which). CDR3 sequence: CASSLTGYDRDLHIQYF. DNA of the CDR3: TGTGCCAGCAGTTTAACTGGTTATGACAGGGACTTACACATTCAGTACTTC.